This is a list of T cell receptor beta chains from one sample in a study of human thymus T cells. Sequenced by immunoSEQ multiplex PCR; TCRdb stores in-frame clones only, minus some. Among roughly 86,000 clones listed, 95% to 98% were seen once. The sequenced material came from thymus tissue. The receptors derive from a boy under two years old with a congenital heart defect but otherwise immunologically healthy. CDR3s include the opening cysteine and the closing phenylalanine or tryptophan. Each record gives: J gene, clone size, D gene, CDR3 length, V gene, CDR3 DNA, CDR3 protein. D genes are given only for firm matches. Rows may omit the clone size; those that give it use once, few, many or a size class.

>TRBJ2-7|NA|NA|17|TRBV4-1
TGCGCCAGCAGCCAAGAAGGGAGAGGCTCGCCGGGCTACGAGCAGTACTTC
CASSQEGRGSPGYEQYF
>TRBJ2-2|NA|TRBD1|14|TRBV7-9
TGTGCCAGCAGCCCCCAGGGGGCAGCCGGGGAGCTGTTTTTT
CASSPQGAAGELFF
>TRBJ2-1|NA|NA|15|TRBV7-2
TGTGCCAGCAGCTTGGGACCCGCAGGGTTCAATGAGCAGTTCTTC
CASSLGPAGFNEQFF
>TRBJ2-6|NA|NA|19|TRBV14
TGTGCCAGCAGCCAAGATAAGGAGGGGTTATTCTCTGGGGCCAACGTCCTGACTTTC
CASSQDKEGLFSGANVLTF
>TRBJ2-1|NA|TRBD2|16|TRBV18
TGTGCCAGCTCAACCCCCCGGGGGGAGAGGACCAATGAGCAGTTCTTC
CASSTPRGERTNEQFF
>TRBJ1-1|NA|TRBD1|10|TRBV7-9
TGTGCCAGGGGACAGTGTGAAGCTTTCTTT
CARGQCEAFF
>TRBJ2-2|NA|TRBD2|13|TRBV10-3
TGTGCCAGCGGGGGTCCCGGGGTCCGGGAGCTGTTTTTT
CASGGPGVRELFF
>TRBJ2-7|NA|TRBD1|15|TRBV6-6
TGTGCCAGCAGTTACTTGGACAGGGGGTGGTACGAGCAGTACTTC
CASSYLDRGWYEQYF
>TRBJ2-3|NA|NA|11|TRBV20-1
TGCAGTGCTAGGAGGACAGATACGCAGTATTTT
CSARRTDTQYF
>TRBJ1-1|NA|TRBD1|14|TRBV28
TGTGCCAGCAGTTTACGACAGGGGGACACTGAAGCTTTCTTT
CASSLRQGDTEAFF
>TRBJ1-1|NA|NA|16|TRBV5-5
TGTGCCAGCAGCTTGGAACACAGGGTGGGGAACACTGAAGCTTTCTTT
CASSLEHRVGNTEAFF
>TRBJ1-1|NA|NA|13|TRBV5-1
TGCGCCAGCAGCCCCGGGGGGGACACTGAAGCTTTCTTT
CASSPGGDTEAFF
>TRBJ2-7|once|TRBD1|14|TRBV4-3
TGCGCCAGCAGTAGCGGACAGGGGGCGGGGGAGCAGTACTTC
CASSSGQGAGEQYF
>TRBJ1-1|NA|TRBD1|16|TRBV5-1
TGCGCCAGCAGCGTAAAACAGGGGAAGTCGAACACTGAAGCTTTCTTT
CASSVKQGKSNTEAFF
>TRBJ2-7|NA|TRBD2|15|TRBV4-1
TGCGCCAGCAGCCCCGGGACTAGCGGGATTAACGAGCAGTACTTC
CASSPGTSGINEQYF
>TRBJ1-4|NA|NA|15|TRBV11-2
TGTGCCAGCAGCTCTCCAGGTGAGGGGAGTGAAAAACTGTTTTTT
CASSSPGEGSEKLFF
>TRBJ2-1|NA|NA|10|TRBV20-1
TGCAGTGCTAGTTCGGTTGAGCAGTTCTTC
CSASSVEQFF
>TRBJ1-5|few|NA|15|TRBV6-1
TGTGCCAGCAGTGAAGATTGGTCCAGCAATCAGCCCCAGCATTTT
CASSEDWSSNQPQHF
>TRBJ2-1|NA|TRBD2|15|TRBV5-4
TGTGCCAGCAGCTTAAGACTAGCGGGGGAGAATGAGCAGTTCTTC
CASSLRLAGENEQFF
>TRBJ2-1|NA|NA|14|TRBV5-4
TGTGCCAGCAGCTTGGTGAGCGGCTACAATGAGCAGTTCTTC
CASSLVSGYNEQFF
>TRBJ2-7|NA|TRBD1|14|TRBV5-1
TGCGCCAGCAGCCTTAGACAGGGGTTCTTGAAGCAGTACTTC
CASSLRQGFLKQYF
>TRBJ1-5|NA|NA|16|TRBV10-1
TGCGCCAGCAGTGAGTCACAGGGATATAGCAATCAGCCCCAGCATTTT
CASSESQGYSNQPQHF
>TRBJ2-6|NA|NA|19|TRBV7-3
TGTGCCAGCAGCTTAACGCGGGGTCGTCAGGGTCCTGGGGCCAACGTCCTGACTTTC
CASSLTRGRQGPGANVLTF
>TRBJ2-1|NA|TRBD1|11|TRBV2
TGTGCCAGAACTCCCGGGACAGGGGAGTTCTTC
CARTPGTGEFF
>TRBJ2-1|NA|TRBD2|14|TRBV30
TGTGCCTGGGTTAGACTAGCGGGTAACTATGAGCAGTTCTTC
CAWVRLAGNYEQFF
>TRBJ1-1|once|NA|14|TRBV27
TGTGCCAGCAGTTTACGGGTGCGGAACACTGAAGCTTTCTTT
CASSLRVRNTEAFF
>TRBJ2-2|NA|NA|16|TRBV7-3
TGTGCCAGCAGCTTAACTCCAGCAGGGAACACCGGGGAGCTGTTTTTT
CASSLTPAGNTGELFF
>TRBJ2-7|NA|NA|17|TRBV7-2
TGTGCCAGCAGCTCCTTTAACTCCGGGACCGATGACTACGAGCAGTACTTC
CASSSFNSGTDDYEQYF
>TRBJ2-1|NA|TRBD2|22|TRBV27
TGTGCCAGCAGTTTAATTTACGGTCTAGCGGGAGGAGGTAAATCTTACGACAATGAGCAGTTCTTC
CASSLIYGLAGGGKSYDNEQFF
>TRBJ1-2|few|TRBD1|13|TRBV19
TGTGCCAGTGCGGACAGGGGATGGTATGGCTACACCTTC
CASADRGWYGYTF
>TRBJ2-3|NA|NA|17|TRBV7-2
TGTGCCAGCAGCCTTAAACAGAGGGAGTCGAGCACAGATACGCAGTATTTT
CASSLKQRESSTDTQYF
>TRBJ1-4|NA|NA|14|TRBV30
TGTGCCTGGAGGAACAGGGCCACTAATGAAAAACTGTTTTTT
CAWRNRATNEKLFF
>TRBJ2-3|NA|NA|18|TRBV2
TGTGCCAGCAGGCCCGACAGGGAACGCGGGGGCGTGACAGATACGCAGTATTTT
CASRPDRERGGVTDTQYF
>TRBJ2-3|NA|NA|16|TRBV5-4
TGTGCCAGCAGCGGGGAGGCGGGGTCAGTCTCGCATACGCAGTATTTT
CASSGEAGSVSHTQYF
>TRBJ2-1|NA|TRBD2|16|TRBV6-6
TGTGCCAGCAGTTATCGGCCTAGCGGGTCGAGCAATGAGCAGTTCTTC
CASSYRPSGSSNEQFF
>TRBJ2-7|NA|TRBD1|16|TRBV4-3
TGCGCCAGCAGCCAAGATCGGGGACAGGTCACCTACGAGCAGTACTTC
CASSQDRGQVTYEQYF